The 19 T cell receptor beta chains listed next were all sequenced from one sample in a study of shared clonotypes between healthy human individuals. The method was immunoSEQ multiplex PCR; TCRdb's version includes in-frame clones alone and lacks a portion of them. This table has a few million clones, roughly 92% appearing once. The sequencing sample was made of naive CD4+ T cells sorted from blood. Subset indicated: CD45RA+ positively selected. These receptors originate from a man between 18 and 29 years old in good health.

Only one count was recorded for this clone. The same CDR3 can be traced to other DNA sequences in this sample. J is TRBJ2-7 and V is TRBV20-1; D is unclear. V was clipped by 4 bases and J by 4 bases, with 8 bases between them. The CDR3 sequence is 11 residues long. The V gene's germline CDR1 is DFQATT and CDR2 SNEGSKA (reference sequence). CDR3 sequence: CSATDGYEQYF. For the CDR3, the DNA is TGCAGTGCTACTGACGGTTACGAGCAGTACTTC.

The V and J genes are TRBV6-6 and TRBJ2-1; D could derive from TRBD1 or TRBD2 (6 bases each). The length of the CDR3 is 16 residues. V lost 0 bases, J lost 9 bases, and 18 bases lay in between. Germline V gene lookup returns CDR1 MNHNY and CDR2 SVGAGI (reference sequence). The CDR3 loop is CASSYSVGGSLGEQFF. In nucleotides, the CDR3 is TGTGCCAGCAGTTACTCGGTGGGGGGCAGCCTGGGTGAGCAGTTCTTC.

Here the CDR3 DNA reads TGCGCCAGCAGCCAAGATTTAGTCAGGGTAGATGGCTACACCTTC. It specifies CASSQDLVRVDGYTF. This sequence joins TRBV4-1 and TRBJ1-2; D may be TRBD1 (5 bases). Per the germline V gene, CDR1 is MGHRA and CDR2 is YSYEKL. This CDR3 is 15 amino acids long. Trimming left V 0 bases short and J 6 bases short, with 14 bases between.

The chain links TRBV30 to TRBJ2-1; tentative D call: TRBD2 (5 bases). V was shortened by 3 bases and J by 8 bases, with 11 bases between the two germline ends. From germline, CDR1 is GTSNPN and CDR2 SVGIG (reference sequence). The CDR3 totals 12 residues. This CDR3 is CAWSALGDEQFF. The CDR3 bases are TGTGCCTGGAGCGCCCTGGGAGATGAGCAGTTCTTC.

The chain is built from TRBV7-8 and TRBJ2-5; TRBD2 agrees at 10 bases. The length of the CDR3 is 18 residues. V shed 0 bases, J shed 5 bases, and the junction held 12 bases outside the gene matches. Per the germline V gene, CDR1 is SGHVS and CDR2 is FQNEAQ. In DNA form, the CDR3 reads TGTGCCAGCAGCTTAGCTTCGAGGACTAGCGGAGGGCCGGAGACCCAGTACTTC. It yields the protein CASSLASRTSGGPETQYF.

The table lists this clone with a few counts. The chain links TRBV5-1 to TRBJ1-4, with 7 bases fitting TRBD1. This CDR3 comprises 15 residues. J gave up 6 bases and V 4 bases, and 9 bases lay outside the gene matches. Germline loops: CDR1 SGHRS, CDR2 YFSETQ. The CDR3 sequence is CASSNEGQRYEKLFF. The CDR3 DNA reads TGCGCCAGCAGCAACGAGGGACAGAGATATGAAAAACTGTTTTTT.

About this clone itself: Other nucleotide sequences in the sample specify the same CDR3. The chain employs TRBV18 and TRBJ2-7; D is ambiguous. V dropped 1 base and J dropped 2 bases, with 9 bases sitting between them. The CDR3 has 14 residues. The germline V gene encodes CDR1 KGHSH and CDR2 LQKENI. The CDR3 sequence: CASSPRQETYEQYF. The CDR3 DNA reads TGTGCCAGCTCACCACGGCAGGAAACCTACGAGCAGTACTTC.

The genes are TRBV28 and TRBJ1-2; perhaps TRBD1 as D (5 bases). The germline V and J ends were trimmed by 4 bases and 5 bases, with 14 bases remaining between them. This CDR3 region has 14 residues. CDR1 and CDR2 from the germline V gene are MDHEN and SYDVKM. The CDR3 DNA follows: TGTGCCAGCAGTTCCGGGACGGACCCTTATGGCTACACCTTC. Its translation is CASSSGTDPYGYTF.

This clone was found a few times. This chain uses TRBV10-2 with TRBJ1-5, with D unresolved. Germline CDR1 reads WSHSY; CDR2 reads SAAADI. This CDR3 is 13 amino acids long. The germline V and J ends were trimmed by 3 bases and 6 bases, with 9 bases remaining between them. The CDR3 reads CASSDQSSQPQHF. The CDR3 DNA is TGCGCCAGCAGTGACCAGAGTAGTCAGCCCCAGCATTTT.

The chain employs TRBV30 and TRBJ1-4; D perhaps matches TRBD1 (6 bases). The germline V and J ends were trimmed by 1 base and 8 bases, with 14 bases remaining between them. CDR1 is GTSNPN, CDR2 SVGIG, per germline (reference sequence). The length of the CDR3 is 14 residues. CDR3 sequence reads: CAWSANRVNEKLFF. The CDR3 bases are TGTGCCTGGAGTGCTAACAGGGTAAACGAAAAACTGTTTTTT.

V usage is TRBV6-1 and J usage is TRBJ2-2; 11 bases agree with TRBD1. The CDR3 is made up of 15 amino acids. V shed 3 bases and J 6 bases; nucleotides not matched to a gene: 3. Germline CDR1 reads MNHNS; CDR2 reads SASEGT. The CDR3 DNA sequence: TGTGCCAGCAGTGAGAGGACAGGGGGCCCCGGGGAGCTGTTTTTT. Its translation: CASSERTGGPGELFF.

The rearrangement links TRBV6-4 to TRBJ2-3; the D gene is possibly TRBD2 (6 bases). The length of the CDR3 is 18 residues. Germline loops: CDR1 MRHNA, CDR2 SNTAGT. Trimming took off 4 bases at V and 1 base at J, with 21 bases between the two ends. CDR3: CASSGLGGTSPRTDTQYF. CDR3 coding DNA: TGTGCCAGCAGTGGTCTAGGCGGGACGTCCCCCCGCACAGATACGCAGTATTTT.

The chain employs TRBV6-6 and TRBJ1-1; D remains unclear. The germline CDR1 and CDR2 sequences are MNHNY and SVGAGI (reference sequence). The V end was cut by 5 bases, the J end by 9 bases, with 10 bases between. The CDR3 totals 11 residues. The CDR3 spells CASSQGRKAFF. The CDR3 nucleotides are TGTGCCAGCAGTCAAGGACGAAAAGCTTTCTTT.

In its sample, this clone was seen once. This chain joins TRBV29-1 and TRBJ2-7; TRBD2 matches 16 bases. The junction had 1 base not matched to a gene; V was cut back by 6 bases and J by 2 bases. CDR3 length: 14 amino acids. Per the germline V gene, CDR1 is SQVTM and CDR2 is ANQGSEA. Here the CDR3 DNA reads TGCAGCGTGGGGACTAGCGGGGGGGCCTACGAGCAGTACTTC. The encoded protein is CSVGTSGGAYEQYF.

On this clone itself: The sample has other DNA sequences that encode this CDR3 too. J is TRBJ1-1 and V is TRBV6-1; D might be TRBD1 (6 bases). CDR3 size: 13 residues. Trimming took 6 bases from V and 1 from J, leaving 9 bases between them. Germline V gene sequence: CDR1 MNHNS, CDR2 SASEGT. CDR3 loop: CASRAGENTEAFF. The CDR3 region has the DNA TGTGCCAGCAGGGCAGGGGAGAACACTGAAGCTTTCTTT.

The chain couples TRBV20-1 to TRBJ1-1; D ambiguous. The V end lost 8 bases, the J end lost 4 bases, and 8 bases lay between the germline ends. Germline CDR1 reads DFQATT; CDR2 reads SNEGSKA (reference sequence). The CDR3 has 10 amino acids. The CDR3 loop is CSLGSTEAFF. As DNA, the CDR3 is TGCAGTCTCGGTAGCACTGAAGCTTTCTTT.

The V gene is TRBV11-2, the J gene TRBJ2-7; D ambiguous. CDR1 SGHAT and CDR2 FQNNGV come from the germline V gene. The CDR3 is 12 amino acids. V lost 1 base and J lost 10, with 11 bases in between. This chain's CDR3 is CASSLVGLPQYF. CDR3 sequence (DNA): TGTGCCAGCAGCTTAGTCGGTCTTCCTCAGTACTTC.

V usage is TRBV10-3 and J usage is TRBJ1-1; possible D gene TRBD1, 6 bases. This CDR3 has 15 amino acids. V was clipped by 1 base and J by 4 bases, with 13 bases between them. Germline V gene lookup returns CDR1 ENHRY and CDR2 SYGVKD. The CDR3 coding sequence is TGTGCCATCAGTGAGTTACAGGGAAGAGGCACTGAAGCTTTCTTT. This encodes CAISELQGRGTEAFF.

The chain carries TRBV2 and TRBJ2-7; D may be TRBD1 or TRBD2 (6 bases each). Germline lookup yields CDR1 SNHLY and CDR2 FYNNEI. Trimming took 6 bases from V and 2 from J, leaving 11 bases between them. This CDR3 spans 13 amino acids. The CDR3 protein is CASRRDTAYEQYF. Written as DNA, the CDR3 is TGTGCCAGCAGGCGGGACACCGCCTACGAGCAGTACTTC.